This T cell receptor beta chain was profiled in a study of CD8 T cells in ankylosing spondylitis. General study findings and limits: A TCR beta motif of 8 or 9 highly homologous variants appeared characteristic of ankylosing spondylitis blood.

Turning to this clonotype: Its antigen is unknown.

MiXCR was run by TCRdb on the 5' RACE reads, yielding one entry per CDR3 protein. This sample has roughly 400,000 distinct CDR3 sequences, with about a fifth found just once. V lost 10 bases, J lost 2 bases, and 15 bases lay in between. Per germline, CDR1 MNHNS and CDR2 SASEGT. The CDR3 covers 13 residues. The origin of this receptor is a male donor with ankylosing spondylitis. This chain connects TRBV6-1 to TRBJ2-7, with D perhaps matching TRBD1 (6 bases). The specimen sequenced was blood, either unsorted or a sorted T cell fraction (not recorded which). For the CDR3, the DNA is TGTGCCACGGGCCGGGACATAACCTACGAGCAGTACTTC. It is translated as CATGRDITYEQYF.